One and the same sample provided the 25 T cell receptor beta chains below, sequenced in a study of blood T cells in healthy people across ages. A J-beta primer mix and a sample-barcoded 5' primer were used in a second PCR of roughly 7 to 12 cycles. TCRdb called the 5' RACE reads again in MiXCR, with one record for every CDR3 protein. The table includes fewer than 900,000 distinct CDR3 sequences, 35% to 40% detected once. What was sequenced was blood. The receptors here all came from a man aged 18 to 29 in good health.

This clonotype was recorded a few times. The chain employs TRBV7-2 and TRBJ1-5; the D is unclear. The CDR3 contains 16 residues. Germline assignment: CDR1 SGHTA and CDR2 FQGNSA. V was shortened by 0 bases and J by 4 bases, with 13 bases between the two germline ends. CDR3 loop: CASSLAGTNHNQPQHF. For the CDR3, the DNA is TGTGCCAGCAGCTTAGCAGGTACAAACCATAATCAGCCCCAGCATTTT.

There are a few counts of this clonotype. This rearrangement joins TRBV9 to TRBJ2-3, with 7 bases aligning to TRBD2. Germline CDR1 and CDR2: SGDLS and YYNGEE. This CDR3 is 14 amino acids long. Trimming removed 5 bases from V and 2 bases from J; junction bases left unmatched: 5. CDR3 sequence reads: CASSVAGDTDTQYF. The CDR3 nucleotides read TGTGCCAGCAGTGTGGCGGGGGACACAGATACGCAGTATTTT.

CDR3 region: CASSLLDTTEAFF. The CDR3 DNA reads TGTGCCAGCAGCCTACTTGATACCACTGAAGCTTTCTTT. The chain couples TRBV6-6 to TRBJ1-1; no clear D. The CDR3 runs 13 residues. The ends were cut back, 6 bases at V and 4 bases at J, with 12 bases in the middle. Germline V gene data show CDR1 as MNHNY and CDR2 as SVGAGI (reference sequence).

J is TRBJ1-1 and V is TRBV6-2 or TRBV6-3, with D unresolved. The CDR3 extends over 14 amino acids. The V gene lost 8 bases and the J gene lost 5 bases, with 18 bases spanning the gap. The germline CDR1 and CDR2 sequences are MNHEY and SVGEGT. CDR3 sequence reads: CASHPGLPGTEAFF. CDR3 DNA: TGTGCCAGCCACCCTGGACTCCCGGGTACTGAAGCTTTCTTT.

V is TRBV6-1 and J is TRBJ2-7, with TRBD1 as a possible D gene (6 bases). Germline V gives CDR1 MNHNS, CDR2 SASEGT. V shed 7 bases and J shed 1 base, with 17 bases lying between them. CDR3 length: 15 amino acids. The CDR3 DNA sequence: TGTGCCAGCACTACTGCAGGGGCAGCATCCTACGAGCAGTACTTC. It is translated as CASTTAGAASYEQYF.

The sample holds one count of this clonotype. The chain recombines TRBV7-2 with TRBJ2-2; D is undetermined. The CDR3 totals 15 residues. V was cut by 1 base and J by 3 bases, with 9 bases left in between. The V gene's germline CDR1 is SGHTA and CDR2 FQGNSA. As DNA, the CDR3 is TGTGCCAGCAGCTTAGTGACGGCGGACACCGGGGAGCTGTTTTTT. Translating gives CASSLVTADTGELFF.

This clonotype was detected ten times or more. The chain combines TRBV25-1 with TRBJ2-3; a weak D match, TRBD2 (5 bases). Trimming took 3 bases from V and 6 from J, leaving 16 bases between them. Looked up from germline, CDR1 is MGHDK and CDR2 is SYGVNS. The CDR3 covers 15 residues. The CDR3, as DNA: TGTGCCAGCAGTGAGAGTCGCTCGGGGATCGATACGCAGTATTTT. Translation: CASSESRSGIDTQYF.

In regard to this clonotype: A read error may be the cause here, since a much bigger clone is one base away. The chain has TRBV4-3 and TRBJ1-6, with D perhaps matching TRBD1 (6 bases). This CDR3 region has 15 residues. Germline lookup yields CDR1 LGHNA and CDR2 YSLEER. Here the CDR3 reads CAGSLKQGLNSPLHF. The DNA of the CDR3 is TGCGCCGGCAGCCTCAAACAGGGACTCAATTCACCCCTCCACTTT.

This clonotype appeared a few times. The gene calls are TRBV5-1 and TRBJ2-5; D unresolved. V lost 1 base to trimming and J lost 5 bases, with 15 bases between them. Per germline, CDR1 SGHRS and CDR2 YFSETQ. The CDR3 totals 15 residues. The CDR3 here is CASSLRRLEWETQYF. CDR3 bases: TGCGCCAGCAGCTTGCGCCGGTTGGAGTGGGAGACCCAGTACTTC.

The rearrangement links TRBV20-1 to TRBJ1-5, with D hard to call. The CDR3 is made up of 12 amino acids. Germline CDR1 DFQATT, CDR2 SNEGSKA (reference sequence). Trimming cost V 4 bases and J 11 bases, with 15 bases left between them. In DNA form, the CDR3 reads TGCAGTGCTAATCGGGCCCCACGGACCCAGCATTTT. This gives the protein CSANRAPRTQHF.

This clonotype was counted a few times. The chain carries TRBV20-1 and TRBJ2-7; D perhaps matches TRBD1 (6 bases). The V end lost 5 bases, the J end lost 7 bases, and 15 bases lay between the germline ends. CDR3 length: 12 residues. The V gene's germline CDR1 is DFQATT and CDR2 SNEGSKA (reference sequence). This CDR3 is CSAGSQGFEQYF. CDR3 bases: TGCAGTGCTGGATCACAGGGCTTTGAGCAGTACTTC.

This rearrangement joins TRBV7-9 to TRBJ2-1; 15 positions agree with TRBD2. Germline loops: CDR1 SEHNR, CDR2 FQNEAQ (reference sequence). The junction had 10 bases not matched to a gene; V was cut back by 4 bases and J by 0 bases. The CDR3 spans 20 residues. CDR3 region: CASSSLGLAGGRTSYNEQFF. CDR3 nucleotide sequence: TGTGCCAGCAGCTCCTTAGGACTAGCGGGGGGGCGAACCTCCTACAATGAGCAGTTCTTC.

J is TRBJ1-5 and V is TRBV12-3 or TRBV12-4; TRBD1 agrees at 10 bases. CDR3 length equals 16 residues. V lost 5 bases, J lost 7 bases, and 11 bases stayed unmatched. CDR3 sequence (DNA): TGTGCCAGCAGTACGAGGACAGGGGGAGGGGGACAGCCCCAGCATTTT. This sequence encodes CASSTRTGGGGQPQHF.

This clonotype was seen a handful of times. This chain uses TRBV20-1 with TRBJ1-5; tentative D call: TRBD1 (6 bases). CDR1 is DFQATT, CDR2 SNEGSKA, per germline (reference sequence). The V and J ends lost 3 bases and 5 bases respectively, with 26 bases between them. The length of the CDR3 is 18 residues. DNA for the CDR3: TGCAGTGCTAGTGGGGCCCTGGGGGGGCGTTTAGAAGATCAGCCCCAGCATTTT. It translates to CSASGALGGRLEDQPQHF.

At least ten counts were recorded for this clonotype. The rearrangement uses TRBV28 and TRBJ2-5, with D maybe TRBD1 (6 bases). V lost 10 bases and J lost 4, with 13 bases in between. Germline CDR1 and CDR2: MDHEN and SYDVKM. The CDR3 is 12 amino acids. This CDR3 reads CATMGALETQYF. Written as DNA, the CDR3 is TGTGCCACCATGGGGGCCCTAGAGACCCAGTACTTC.

This clonotype was counted ten times or more. This chain joins TRBV7-2 and TRBJ2-6, with no clear D. Trimming stripped 6 bases from V and 0 bases from J, with 3 bases between. Germline V gene sequence: CDR1 SGHTA, CDR2 FQGNSA. This CDR3 comprises 13 residues. DNA for the CDR3: TGTGCCAGCAGGAACTCTGGGGCCAACGTCCTGACTTTC. Translated: CASRNSGANVLTF.

This chain uses TRBV29-1 with TRBJ2-1; TRBD2 matches at 7 bases. Per the germline V gene, CDR1 is SQVTM and CDR2 is ANQGSEA. Trimming cost V 7 bases and J 1 base; bases outside gene matches: 16. The CDR3 totals 17 residues. The CDR3 region is CSASDSGPPSSYNEQFF. Here the CDR3 DNA reads TGCAGCGCCTCAGATAGCGGGCCACCTTCTTCCTACAATGAGCAGTTCTTC.

The chain has TRBV13 and TRBJ1-5; TRBD1 is a possible D gene (6 bases). The CDR3 covers 16 residues. The V gene lost 3 bases and the J gene lost 1 base, with 13 bases spanning the gap. CDR1 is PRHDT, CDR2 FYEKMQ, per germline (reference sequence). This CDR3 is CASSFGGGESNQPQHF. CDR3 coding DNA: TGTGCCAGCAGCTTTGGAGGGGGAGAGAGCAATCAGCCCCAGCATTTT. Complete variable domain (other parts from reference TRBV13 and TRBJ1-5): AAGVIQSPRHLIKEKRETATLKCYPIPRHDTVYWYQQGPGQDPQFLISFYEKMQSDKGSIPDRFSAQQFSDYHSELNMSSLELGDSALYFCASSFGGGESNQPQHFGDGTRLSIL.

This rearrangement joins TRBV7-2 to TRBJ2-1; TRBD1 aligns across 8 bases. The junction had 16 bases not matched to a gene; V was cut back by 5 bases and J by 4 bases. CDR1 is SGHTA, CDR2 FQGNSA, per germline. The CDR3 spans 18 residues. The CDR3 DNA reads as TGTGCCAGCAGCCAAAGGACAGGGAGTAAGGGGGTTTACAATGAGCAGTTCTTC. It translates to CASSQRTGSKGVYNEQFF.

This clonotype was counted a few times. This chain joins TRBV6-5 and TRBJ2-7, with 8 nucleotides matching TRBD1. Germline V gives CDR1 MNHEY, CDR2 SVGAGI. The V segment lost 5 bases and the J segment 4 bases; nucleotides outside the gene matches: 10. The CDR3 length is 15 residues. The CDR3 coding sequence is TGTGCCAGCAGTCTTGACAGGGGAAGCCCTTACGAGCAGTACTTC. This encodes CASSLDRGSPYEQYF.

The table lists this clonotype with many counts. The rearrangement links TRBV10-3 to TRBJ1-2; no clear D gene. Looked up from germline, CDR1 is ENHRY and CDR2 is SYGVKD. This CDR3 region has 14 residues. The V end lost 2 bases, the J end lost 8 bases, and 15 bases lay between the germline ends. The CDR3 nucleotides are TGTGCCATCAGTGAGGGCGTAACCCCTCAAGGCTACACCTTC. Translated, it gives CAISEGVTPQGYTF.

The chain employs TRBV7-2 and TRBJ2-3; D gene ambiguous. Germline V gives CDR1 SGHTA, CDR2 FQGNSA. There are 14 residues in the CDR3. The V and J ends lost 4 bases and 7 bases respectively, with 15 bases between them. This CDR3 reads CASSSRSSGYTQYF. The DNA for the CDR3 is TGTGCCAGCAGCTCCCGATCCAGTGGGTATACGCAGTATTTT.

The V and J genes are TRBV13 and TRBJ2-5; D unresolved. CDR1 PRHDT and CDR2 FYEKMQ come from the germline V gene (reference sequence). The CDR3 covers 13 residues. V was pared by 6 bases and J by 7 bases, with 15 bases between. DNA for the CDR3: TGTGCCAGCAGACAGACTTTTTTAGGGACCCAGTACTTC. This encodes CASRQTFLGTQYF.

This clonotype was counted a few times. The CDR3, as DNA: TGTGCCAGCAGCGAACGAGGGGCGGCCAAAAACATTCAGTACTTC. Encoded protein: CASSERGAAKNIQYF. This chain links TRBV9 with TRBJ2-4; possibly TRBD1 or TRBD2 for D (5 bases each). Per germline, CDR1 SGDLS and CDR2 YYNGEE. Trimming cost V 3 bases and J 1 base, with 11 bases left between them. The CDR3 consists of 15 residues.

In its sample, this clonotype was seen a few times. V usage is TRBV6-6 and J usage is TRBJ1-4; D unclear. Trimming removed 10 bases at V and 4 bases at J, with 16 bases between. Germline-derived CDR1 and CDR2 are MNHNY and SVGAGI (reference sequence). CDR3 length: 14 residues. DNA for the CDR3: TGTGCCACCAGGTCTGGGCATAGTAATGAAAAACTGTTTTTT. Translation: CATRSGHSNEKLFF.